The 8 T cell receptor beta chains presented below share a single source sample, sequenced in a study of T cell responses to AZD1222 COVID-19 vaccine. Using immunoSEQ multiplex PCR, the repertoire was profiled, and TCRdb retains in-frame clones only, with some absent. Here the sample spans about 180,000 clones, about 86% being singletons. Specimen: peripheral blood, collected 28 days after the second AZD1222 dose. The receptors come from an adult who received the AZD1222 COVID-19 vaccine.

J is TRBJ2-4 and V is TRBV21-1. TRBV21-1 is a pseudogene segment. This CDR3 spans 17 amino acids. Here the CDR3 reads CASSKAPLILAKNIQYF. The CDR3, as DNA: TGTGCCAGCAGCAAAGCGCCCCTGATCCTAGCCAAAAACATTCAGTACTTC.

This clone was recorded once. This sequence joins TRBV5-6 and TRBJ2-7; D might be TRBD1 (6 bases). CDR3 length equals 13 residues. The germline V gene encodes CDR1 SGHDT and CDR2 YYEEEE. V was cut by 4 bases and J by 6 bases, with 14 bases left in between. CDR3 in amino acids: CASSPWRQAEQYF. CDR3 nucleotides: TGTGCCAGCAGCCCCTGGCGACAGGCCGAGCAGTACTTC.

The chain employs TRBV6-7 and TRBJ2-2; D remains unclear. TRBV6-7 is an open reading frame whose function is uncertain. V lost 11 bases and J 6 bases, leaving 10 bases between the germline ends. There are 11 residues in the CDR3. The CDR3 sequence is CARRLAGELFF. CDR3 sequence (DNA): TGTGCCCGACGCCTAGCCGGGGAGCTGTTTTTT.

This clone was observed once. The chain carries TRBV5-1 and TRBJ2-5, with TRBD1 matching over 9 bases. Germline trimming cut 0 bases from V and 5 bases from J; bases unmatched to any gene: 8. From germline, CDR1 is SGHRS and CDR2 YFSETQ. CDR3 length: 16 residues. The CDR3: CASSLVPTGGTETQYF. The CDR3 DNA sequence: TGCGCCAGCAGCTTGGTGCCGACAGGGGGAACGGAGACCCAGTACTTC.

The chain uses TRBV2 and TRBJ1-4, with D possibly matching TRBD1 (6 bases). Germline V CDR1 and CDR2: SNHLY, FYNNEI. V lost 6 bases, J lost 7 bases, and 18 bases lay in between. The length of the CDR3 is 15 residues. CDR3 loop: CASRELQGEVEKLFF. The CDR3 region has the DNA TGTGCCAGCAGAGAACTACAGGGAGAGGTTGAAAAACTGTTTTTT.

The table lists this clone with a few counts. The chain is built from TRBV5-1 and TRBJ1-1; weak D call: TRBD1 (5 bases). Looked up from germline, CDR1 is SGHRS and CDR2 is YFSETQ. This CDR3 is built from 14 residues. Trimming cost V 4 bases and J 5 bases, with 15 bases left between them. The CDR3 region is CASSREWGLTEAFF. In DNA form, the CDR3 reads TGCGCCAGCAGCCGGGAGTGGGGGTTGACTGAAGCTTTCTTT.

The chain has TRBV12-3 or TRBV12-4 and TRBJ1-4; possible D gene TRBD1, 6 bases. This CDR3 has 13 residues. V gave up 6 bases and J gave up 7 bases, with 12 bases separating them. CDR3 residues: CASRTNRAEKLFF. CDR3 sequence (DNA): TGTGCCAGCAGGACGAACAGGGCTGAAAAACTGTTTTTT.

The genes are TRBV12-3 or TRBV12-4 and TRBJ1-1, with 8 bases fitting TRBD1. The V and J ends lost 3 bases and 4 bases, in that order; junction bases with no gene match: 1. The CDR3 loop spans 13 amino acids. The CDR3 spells CASSFQGATEAFF. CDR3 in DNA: TGTGCCAGCAGTTTTCAGGGGGCCACTGAAGCTTTCTTT.